The sample holds a few counts of the clone carrying this T cell receptor beta chain. The antigen is unknown. This specimen comes from a study of T cells after yellow fever vaccination. 5'RACE template switching added a universal primer site and UMIs to TCR cDNA. MiXCR, run by TCRdb on the 5' RACE reads, gives a single entry per CDR3 protein. The profile covers approximately 300,000 distinct CDR3 sequences, with roughly 8.7% appearing a single time and roughly 18% taken by the ten largest. Notes on the study in general: The booster response re-showed most primary clones: approximately 95% CD4, approximately 90% CD8. Researchers report a weaker secondary response that nonetheless peaked faster, day 5 versus 15.

This clonotype was obtained from a man younger than 35 who received the YFV17D yellow fever vaccine. The sequences come from PBMCs, collected on the day of the first yellow fever vaccination.

The CDR3, as DNA: TGTGCCAGCAGCTTAGGGCGGAGCTTTGACGAGCAGTACTTC. The encoded protein is CASSLGRSFDEQYF. The J gene is TRBJ2-7, the V gene TRBV7-8, with D hard to call. Trimming pared 1 base from V and 5 bases from J, leaving 12 bases between. Germline values: CDR1 SGHVS, CDR2 FQNEAQ. This CDR3 region has 14 residues.